A selection of T cell receptor beta chains follows, all from one sample in a study of T-cell memory formation after mild COVID-19. Using its own MiXCR run on the 5' RACE reads, TCRdb lists one record per CDR3 protein. The data contain approximately 170,000 distinct CDR3 sequences, approximately 12% of them singletons. The sample taken for sequencing was PBMCs or a T cell subset sorted from them (not recorded which). The receptors derive from a man younger than 35 who had mild COVID-19 (a few samples of this study predate the infection). Cell type and time point are not known. The CDR3 runs from the conserved cysteine through the conserved F or W. D genes are given only for firm matches. A clone size is listed for some rows: how often the clone was seen (once, few, many), or a class if it is expanded.

v_call	d_call	clone_size	j_call	cdr3_nt	cdr3_aa
TRBV15	TRBD1	many	TRBJ1-5	TGTGCCACCAGCAGGACAGGGCCCGGGAGCAATCAGCCCCAGCATTTT	CATSRTGPGSNQPQHF
TRBV7-2	-	-	TRBJ2-3	TGTGCCAGCAGCGTTATGACGGGGAGCACAGATACGCAGTATTTT	CASSVMTGSTDTQYF
TRBV18	TRBD2	-	TRBJ2-2	TGTGCCAGCTCACCAACTAGCGGGACGAACACCGGGGAGCTGTTTTTT	CASSPTSGTNTGELFF
TRBV10-3	TRBD1	few	TRBJ2-1	TGTGCCATCGGAGACCGGGACAGGGGCTTGGGGGGGCAGTTCTTC	CAIGDRDRGLGGQFF
TRBV15	TRBD1	few	TRBJ2-5	TGTGCCACCAGCAGAGATGGGACAGGGGCCCAAGAGACCCAGTACTTC	CATSRDGTGAQETQYF
TRBV10-3	-	few	TRBJ1-5	TGTGCCATCAGTGAGTCCAAAGTGGGGGGTCAGCCCCAGCATTTT	CAISESKVGGQPQHF
TRBV5-1	-	-	TRBJ2-2	TGCGCCAGCAGGGAGGGGTCTTACGGGGAGCTGTTTTTT	CASREGSYGELFF
TRBV4-1	-	-	TRBJ1-4	TGCGCCAGCAGCCCGGGTCGTGCAACTAATGAAAAACTGTTTTTC	CASSPGRATNEKLFF
TRBV20-1	-	-	TRBJ2-5	TGCAGTGCTAGAGATCTAGGGTCGGGAGAGACCCAGTACTTC	CSARDLGSGETQYF
TRBV6-6	TRBD1	-	TRBJ1-3	TGTGCCAGCAGTTACTCGTTCAGACAGGGCGCTGGAAACACCATATATTTT	CASSYSFRQGAGNTIYF
TRBV29-1	-	-	TRBJ1-1	TGCAGCGCGAGTAGGGGTTCTGAAGCTTTCTTT	CSASRGSEAFF
TRBV20-1	-	-	TRBJ1-5	TGCAGTGTCAGTCGGGGCAGCGTGGGAGGATATAGCAATCAGCCCCAGCATTTT	CSVSRGSVGGYSNQPQHF
TRBV27	-	-	TRBJ2-5	TGTGCCAGCAGTTTAACCTCTGTAAGCGCCCAAGAGACCCAGTACTTC	CASSLTSVSAQETQYF
TRBV5-1	-	-	TRBJ2-5	TGCGCCAGCAGCGCGGGTCCGGAGACCCAGTACTTC	CASSAGPETQYF
TRBV20-1	-	few	TRBJ1-4	TGCAGTGCTAGAAGGGGGGCCACAGGAGGTGAAAAACTGTTTTTT	CSARRGATGGEKLFF
TRBV5-1	-	-	TRBJ1-1	TGCGCCAGCAGCTTGGCAGAGGGGGGCACTGAAGCTTTCTTT	CASSLAEGGTEAFF
TRBV20-1	-	many	TRBJ1-3	TGCAGTGCCAGGGACGGCGGGGCCTTTGGAAACACCATATATTTT	CSARDGGAFGNTIYF
TRBV20-1	-	few	TRBJ2-5	TGCAGTGCCCCAGAGGGAGGAGAGACCCAGTACTTC	CSAPEGGETQYF
TRBV7-2	-	many	TRBJ2-1	TGTGCCAGCATAGACCCGCTAAAGAGCAATGAGCAGTTCTTC	CASIDPLKSNEQFF
TRBV18	-	few	TRBJ2-3	TGTGCCAGCTCGTACGCAGGGAAGGGGGTCACAGATACGCAGTATTTT	CASSYAGKGVTDTQYF
TRBV2	-	-	TRBJ2-2	TGTGCCAGCAGTGGCCTAGCCTGGACCGGGGAGCTGTTTTTT	CASSGLAWTGELFF
TRBV3-1	-	few	TRBJ2-6	TGTGCCAGCAGCCAAGAGCAGACACTCTGGGCTTTC	CASSQEQTLWAF
TRBV27	-	-	TRBJ1-1	TGTGCCAGCAGTTTAATGGGGGCCGCGAACACTGAAGCTTTCTTT	CASSLMGAANTEAFF
TRBV11-2	-	many	TRBJ2-3	TGTGCCAGCAGCTTCCCGGGGAGCACAGATACGCAGTATTTT	CASSFPGSTDTQYF
TRBV25-1	-	-	TRBJ1-4	TGTGCCAGCAGTGAAGGGGGCAGGGAAAAACTGTTTTTT	CASSEGGREKLFF
TRBV18	-	once	TRBJ1-1	TGTGCCAGCTCACCACGGGCTCAGACTGAAGCTTTCTTT	CASSPRAQTEAFF
TRBV7-3	-	-	TRBJ2-2	TGTGCCAGCAGCTTAAGCGCGGGCCCCGGGGAGCTGTTTTTT	CASSLSAGPGELFF
TRBV27	TRBD1	-	TRBJ1-6	TGTGCCAGCAGTCGCACAGGGGATGATTCACCCCTCCACTTT	CASSRTGDDSPLHF
TRBV12-3/TRBV12-4	TRBD1	-	TRBJ1-1	TGTGCCAGCAGTTTTATAACAGGGGGAAACACTGAAGCTTTCTTT	CASSFITGGNTEAFF
TRBV4-3	-	-	TRBJ2-7	TGCGCCAGCAGCCAAGATCGGCAGGAATCCTACGAGCAGTACTTC	CASSQDRQESYEQYF
TRBV10-3	TRBD1	few	TRBJ1-1	TGTGCCATCCGGGGGGACAGGGGAAACACTGAAGCTTTCTTT	CAIRGDRGNTEAFF
TRBV6-5	TRBD2	-	TRBJ2-5	TGTGCCAGCAGTTACCATAGCGGGGGGGCCCGGGAGACCCAGTACTTC	CASSYHSGGARETQYF
TRBV5-1	-	few	TRBJ2-3	TGCGCCAGCAGCTTAAAAAGGGAGGTTAGGACAGATACGCAGTATTTT	CASSLKREVRTDTQYF
TRBV5-5	-	-	TRBJ2-7	TGTGCCAGCAGCTTGGTCCGGGGAGCCTACGAGCAGTACTTC	CASSLVRGAYEQYF
TRBV4-3	-	-	TRBJ1-2	TGCGCCAGCAGCCAAGAGCTCGCGGGGGAAGGCTACACCTTC	CASSQELAGEGYTF
TRBV5-1	-	-	TRBJ2-5	TGCGCCAGCAGCCCCGAGCGGAGAGGGCGAGAGACCCAGTACTTC	CASSPERRGRETQYF
TRBV7-2	-	-	TRBJ1-5	TGTGCCAGCAGCTCCGCCGGACGGAGCTATAGCAATCAGCCCCAGCATTTT	CASSSAGRSYSNQPQHF
TRBV4-3	-	few	TRBJ1-5	TGCGCCAGCAGCCAGAGCGACGGGAGAAATCAGCCCCAGCATTTT	CASSQSDGRNQPQHF
TRBV24-1	TRBD1	-	TRBJ2-3	TGTGCCACCAGTAGGACAGGGGGTGATACGCAGTATTTT	CATSRTGGDTQYF
TRBV7-3	TRBD1	few	TRBJ1-1	TGTGCCAGCAGCGCCACAGGGGGGAACACTGAAGCTTTCTTT	CASSATGGNTEAFF
TRBV4-3	-	few	TRBJ2-6	TGCGCCAGCAGCCCAGGGTATGGGGCCAACGTCCTGACTTTC	CASSPGYGANVLTF
TRBV5-1	-	few	TRBJ2-5	TGCGCCAGCAGCTTGCGTGGGGGCGCGGAGACCCAGTACTTC	CASSLRGGAETQYF
TRBV12-3/TRBV12-4	-	few	TRBJ2-3	TGTGCCAGCAGGTATTCCGGGAGCACAGATACGCAGTATTTT	CASRYSGSTDTQYF
TRBV5-5	TRBD1	-	TRBJ1-2	TGTGCCAGCAGCTTGCCGAGGGACAGGGTTGGCTACACCTTC	CASSLPRDRVGYTF
TRBV6-6	-	-	TRBJ1-5	TGTGCCAGCAGGGAAGGGTCGACGCAGCCCCAGCATTTT	CASREGSTQPQHF
TRBV27	-	-	TRBJ2-1	TGTGCCAGCAGCAGAAGGGTGTACAATGAGCAGTTCTTC	CASSRRVYNEQFF
TRBV5-6	-	-	TRBJ1-1	TGTGCCAGCAGGGAAACACAGGGGAACACTGAAGCTTTCTTT	CASRETQGNTEAFF
TRBV12-3/TRBV12-4	TRBD2	-	TRBJ2-5	TGTGCCAGCAGTTTCGGGCTAGCGGTCCAAGAGACCCAGTACTTC	CASSFGLAVQETQYF
TRBV18	-	-	TRBJ1-2	TGTGCCAGCTCACCCTCGGATCATGGCTACACCTTC	CASSPSDHGYTF
TRBV18	-	-	TRBJ1-5	TGTGCCAGCTCACCACGACAGGATCAGCCCCAGCATTTT	CASSPRQDQPQHF
TRBV28	-	-	TRBJ2-5	TGTGCCAGCAGTTTCATAGTGAGGCAAGAGACCCAGTACTTC	CASSFIVRQETQYF
TRBV20-1	-	few	TRBJ2-5	TGCAGTGCTAGTGCAGGGGTTCGAGAGACCCAGTACTTC	CSASAGVRETQYF
TRBV29-1	-	-	TRBJ1-1	TGCAGCGTTGACCAGGGAGGGACTGAAGCTTTCTTT	CSVDQGGTEAFF
TRBV7-2	-	-	TRBJ1-2	TGTGCCAGCAGCCCCCGGGGGGGGACGATCTATGGCTACACCTTC	CASSPRGGTIYGYTF
TRBV4-3	-	-	TRBJ1-6	TGCGCCAGCAGCCAAGATCGGCAGCGCGAGTCACCCCTCCACTTT	CASSQDRQRESPLHF
TRBV18	-	few	TRBJ2-3	TGTGCCAGCTCACCCTCTTCGAGCACAGATACGCAGTATTTT	CASSPSSSTDTQYF
TRBV6-5	TRBD1	-	TRBJ1-1	TGTGCCAGCAGTTACGACAGGGGGTCTAAATCTGAAGCTTTCTTT	CASSYDRGSKSEAFF
TRBV5-1	-	-	TRBJ1-1	TGCGCCAGCAGCTTGAAGGCGGACACTGAAGCTTTCTTT	CASSLKADTEAFF
TRBV27	TRBD1	-	TRBJ2-4	TGTGCCAGCAGTCGATCCCCGGGACAGGGTCCGAACATTCAGTACTTC	CASSRSPGQGPNIQYF